This T cell receptor (beta chain) was sequenced for a study of cytomegalovirus exposure and HLA in healthy donors. Trimming pared 7 bases from V and 4 bases from J, leaving 20 bases between. The CDR3 sequence is 16 residues long. Germline lookup yields CDR1 SNHLY and CDR2 FYNNEI. PCR used 60 Vbeta primers and 13 Jbeta primers. Produced via immunoSEQ multiplex PCR; TCRdb's table is partial and in-frame only. The repertoire holds 200,000 to 250,000 clones, with 60% to 80% as singletons. Healthy individuals who donated bone marrow served as the donors. Despite likely unrecorded immune exposures, the donors were nominally healthy at the time of sampling. This clone showed up just a few times. The antigen is unknown. Overall study results and limits: Later on, a genetic analysis was performed. It linked a missense variant in DCLRE1C with V- and J-gene trimming of TCR beta. The study labeled more than 150 TCR beta chains cytomegalovirus-associated.

The material sequenced was PBMCs. This TCR was recovered from a woman in her 30s in good health and CMV-seronegative. The chain recombines TRBV2 with TRBJ1-3, with D perhaps TRBD1 (5 bases). The CDR3: CASTPGGGVAGNTIYF. The CDR3 coding sequence is TGTGCCAGCACCCCTGGGGGGGGTGTCGCGGGAAACACCATATATTTT. The full variable domain, rest sourced from reference TRBV2 and TRBJ1-3, is EPEVTQTPSHQVTQMGQEVILRCVPISNHLYFYWYRQILGQKVEFLVSFYNNEISEKSEIFDDQFSVERPDGSNFTLKIRSTKLEDSAMYFCASTPGGGVAGNTIYFGEGSWLTVV.